One and the same sample provided the 6 T cell receptor beta chains below, sequenced in a study of control samples from healthy donors and cancer patients. Using immunoSEQ multiplex PCR, the repertoire was profiled, and TCRdb retains in-frame clones only, with some absent. The table has 60,000 to 75,000 clones, over 75% seen once; the top ten hold 28%. The sequencing input was blood. Every receptor here comes from a man aged 45-65 years in good health.

J is TRBJ2-7 and V is TRBV5-1, with D perhaps TRBD2 (13 bases). The CDR3 consists of 19 residues. Between the trimmed V and J ends, which lost 4 bases and 7 bases, there was a span of 33 bases. CDR1 and CDR2 from the germline V gene are SGHRS and YFSETQ. CDR3 DNA sequence: TGCGCCAGCAGCCCAGGGACAGGGGGCGTAGGACTAGCGGGAGTGGAGCAGTACTTC. It encodes CASSPGTGGVGLAGVEQYF. Based on the CDR3 plus reference TRBV5-1 and TRBJ2-7, the full variable domain is KAGVTQTPRYLIKTRGQQVTLSCSPISGHRSVSWYQQTPGQGLQFLFEYFSETQRNKGNFPGRFSGRQFSNSRSEMNVSTLELGDSALYLCASSPGTGGVGLAGVEQYFGPGTRLTVT.

The V gene is TRBV27, the J gene TRBJ2-7; D ambiguous. Germline values: CDR1 MNHEY, CDR2 SMNVEV (reference sequence). Trimming shortened V by 4 bases and J by 0 bases, and 4 bases separated the two germline ends. The CDR3 loop spans 12 amino acids. This CDR3 reads CASSSSSYEQYF. DNA of the CDR3: TGTGCCAGCAGTTCCAGCTCCTACGAGCAGTACTTC.

The V and J genes are TRBV5-1 and TRBJ2-2; no definite D call. The length of the CDR3 is 15 residues. Germline V gene lookup returns CDR1 SGHRS and CDR2 YFSETQ. V shed 0 bases and J shed 1 base, with 7 bases lying between them. Written as DNA, the CDR3 is TGCGCCAGCAGCTTGGTTTCAGGGAACACCGGGGAGCTGTTTTTT. Protein sequence: CASSLVSGNTGELFF. The whole variable domain, remainder taken from reference TRBV5-1 and TRBJ2-2, is KAGVTQTPRYLIKTRGQQVTLSCSPISGHRSVSWYQQTPGQGLQFLFEYFSETQRNKGNFPGRFSGRQFSNSRSEMNVSTLELGDSALYLCASSLVSGNTGELFFGEGSRLTVL.

The chain has TRBV4-1 and TRBJ1-2; D unclear. The V gene lost 5 bases and the J gene lost 3 bases, with 7 bases spanning the gap. CDR1 is MGHRA and CDR2 is YSYEKL in the germline V gene. This CDR3 spans 12 amino acids. This CDR3 reads CASSNLDYGYTF. CDR3 coding DNA: TGCGCCAGCAGCAACCTTGACTATGGCTACACCTTC.

This clone is medium-sized within its sample. The V and J genes are TRBV18 and TRBJ1-4; D not certain. Germline values: CDR1 KGHSH, CDR2 LQKENI. V dropped 1 base and J dropped 12 bases, with 21 bases sitting between them. This CDR3 has 16 amino acids. The CDR3: CASSPLPDPSRSELFF. In DNA form, the CDR3 reads TGTGCCAGCTCACCACTCCCCGACCCAAGTCGGTCGGAACTGTTTTTT.

The gene calls are TRBV11-3 and TRBJ2-3; 14 positions match TRBD2. The CDR3 has 20 amino acids. V lost 1 base to trimming and J lost 0 bases; unmatched junction nucleotides: 9. The germline CDR1 and CDR2 sequences are SGHNT and YENEEA. CDR3 sequence (DNA): TGTGCCAGCAGCTTAGGACTAGCGGGAGGGCCTCGGTTTAGCACAGATACGCAGTATTTT. Translation gives CASSLGLAGGPRFSTDTQYF. The full variable domain, its missing parts supplied by reference TRBV11-3 and TRBJ2-3, is EAGVVQSPRYKIIEKKQPVAFWCNPISGHNTLYWYLQNLGQGPELLIRYENEEAVDDSQLPKDRFSAERLKGVDSTLKIQPAELGDSAVYLCASSLGLAGGPRFSTDTQYFGPGTRLTVL.